Listed below are T cell receptor beta chains from one sample, sequenced in a study of OX40 agonist ivuxolimab in advanced cancers. This table comes from immunoSEQ multiplex PCR, and its TCRdb copy is limited to in-frame clones, with some not included. The data contain 59,000 or so clones, approximately 79% of them seen just once; the ten biggest clones take up roughly 3.7%. Sequences were derived from CD4+ or CD8+ T cells sorted from blood, sampled in a trial of the OX40 agonist ivuxolimab. All receptors come from an adult with an advanced solid tumor such as melanoma, head and neck, liver or kidney cancer. CDR3s include the opening cysteine and the closing phenylalanine or tryptophan. Each record gives: D gene, V gene, J gene, clone size, CDR3 protein, CDR3 DNA. D genes are given only for firm matches. Some rows have no size entry. The others give once, few or many, or a class for an expanded clone.

D gene: TRBD1; V gene: TRBV29-1; J gene: TRBJ1-1; clone size: .; CDR3 protein: CSVCPQGATEAFF; CDR3 DNA: TGCAGCGTTTGCCCACAGGGGGCCACTGAAGCTTTCTTT
D gene: .; V gene: TRBV11-2; J gene: TRBJ2-4; clone size: .; CDR3 protein: CASSSQGALAKNIQYF; CDR3 DNA: TGTGCCAGCAGTTCCCAGGGCGCACTAGCCAAAAACATTCAGTACTTC
D gene: TRBD2; V gene: TRBV4-1; J gene: TRBJ2-4; clone size: .; CDR3 protein: CASSPGLAGGLTKNIQYF; CDR3 DNA: TGCGCCAGCAGCCCGGGACTAGCGGGAGGGTTGACCAAAAACATTCAGTACTTC
D gene: .; V gene: TRBV21-1; J gene: TRBJ2-2; clone size: few; CDR3 protein: CASSKRGLRGTPNTGELFF; CDR3 DNA: TGTGCCAGCAGCAAAAGGGGGTTGAGAGGTACTCCTAACACCGGGGAGCTGTTTTTT
D gene: TRBD1; V gene: TRBV7-2; J gene: TRBJ1-3; clone size: .; CDR3 protein: CASNRGGPGNTIYF; CDR3 DNA: TGTGCCAGCAACCGAGGGGGCCCCGGAAACACCATATATTTT
D gene: .; V gene: TRBV6-6; J gene: TRBJ2-1; clone size: .; CDR3 protein: CASSYTWPEQFF; CDR3 DNA: TGTGCCAGCAGTTACACGTGGCCTGAGCAGTTCTTC
D gene: .; V gene: TRBV11-2; J gene: TRBJ2-2; clone size: .; CDR3 protein: CASSLNLNTGELFF; CDR3 DNA: TGTGCCAGCAGCTTAAATCTGAACACCGGGGAGCTGTTTTTT
D gene: .; V gene: TRBV5-4; J gene: TRBJ2-3; clone size: .; CDR3 protein: CASVGPGLLTDTQYF; CDR3 DNA: TGTGCCAGCGTGGGACCGGGACTCCTCACAGATACGCAGTATTTT
D gene: TRBD1; V gene: TRBV27; J gene: TRBJ1-1; clone size: .; CDR3 protein: CASSFLPTGGAGTEAFF; CDR3 DNA: TGTGCCAGCAGCTTTCTACCGACAGGGGGCGCGGGAACTGAAGCTTTCTTT
D gene: .; V gene: TRBV6-1; J gene: TRBJ2-2; clone size: few; CDR3 protein: CAGRGEANTGELFF; CDR3 DNA: TGTGCCGGGAGAGGGGAGGCGAACACCGGGGAGCTGTTTTTT
D gene: .; V gene: TRBV7-9; J gene: TRBJ2-7; clone size: .; CDR3 protein: CASSQVWGDEQYF; CDR3 DNA: TGTGCCAGCAGCCAAGTATGGGGAGACGAGCAGTACTTC
D gene: .; V gene: TRBV29-1; J gene: TRBJ2-1; clone size: .; CDR3 protein: CSVKGIGNEQFF; CDR3 DNA: TGCAGCGTTAAGGGCATTGGCAATGAGCAGTTCTTC
D gene: .; V gene: TRBV20-1; J gene: TRBJ1-2; clone size: .; CDR3 protein: CSALFDGYTF; CDR3 DNA: TGCAGTGCTCTATTCGATGGCTACACCTTC
D gene: TRBD2; V gene: TRBV5-1; J gene: TRBJ2-1; clone size: .; CDR3 protein: CASYGTSSSEQFF; CDR3 DNA: TGCGCCAGTTACGGGACTAGCTCTTCTGAGCAGTTCTTC
D gene: .; V gene: TRBV7-2; J gene: TRBJ2-7; clone size: once; CDR3 protein: CASSPQLAGNSYEQYF; CDR3 DNA: TGTGCCAGCAGCCCCCAATTGGCGGGAAACTCCTACGAGCAGTACTTC
D gene: .; V gene: TRBV29-1; J gene: TRBJ2-7; clone size: once; CDR3 protein: CSVVGRLDYEQYF; CDR3 DNA: TGCAGCGTTGTGGGCAGGCTTGACTACGAGCAGTACTTC
D gene: TRBD2; V gene: TRBV7-2; J gene: TRBJ2-5; clone size: .; CDR3 protein: CASSSRLAGIGQTQYF; CDR3 DNA: TGTGCCAGCAGCTCCCGACTAGCGGGGATCGGACAGACCCAGTACTTC
D gene: .; V gene: TRBV2; J gene: TRBJ1-5; clone size: few; CDR3 protein: CASVKAEGNQPQHF; CDR3 DNA: TGTGCCAGCGTAAAGGCGGAAGGCAATCAGCCCCAGCATTTT
D gene: .; V gene: TRBV29-1; J gene: TRBJ1-2; clone size: .; CDR3 protein: CSVERGGQNYGYTF; CDR3 DNA: TGCAGCGTTGAACGTGGTGGGCAGAACTATGGCTACACCTTC
D gene: .; V gene: TRBV6-1; J gene: TRBJ1-5; clone size: .; CDR3 protein: CASSENTESNQPQHF; CDR3 DNA: TGTGCCAGCAGTGAAAACACAGAAAGCAATCAGCCCCAGCATTTT
D gene: .; V gene: TRBV28; J gene: TRBJ2-1; clone size: .; CDR3 protein: CASIRGVPYNEQFF; CDR3 DNA: TGTGCCAGCATTCGTGGGGTTCCCTACAATGAGCAGTTCTTC
D gene: .; V gene: TRBV5-1; J gene: TRBJ1-1; clone size: medium-sized; CDR3 protein: CASSYLILNTEAFF; CDR3 DNA: TGCGCCAGCAGCTACCTGATACTCAACACTGAAGCTTTCTTT
D gene: .; V gene: TRBV6-5; J gene: TRBJ1-6; clone size: medium-sized; CDR3 protein: CASGRQSSPLHF; CDR3 DNA: TGTGCCAGCGGCCGGCAGTCTTCACCCCTCCACTTT
D gene: .; V gene: TRBV21-1; J gene: TRBJ2-2; clone size: few; CDR3 protein: CASSNSNTGELFF; CDR3 DNA: TGTGCCAGCAGCAACTCGAACACCGGGGAGCTGTTTTTT
D gene: .; V gene: TRBV7-2; J gene: TRBJ1-5; clone size: .; CDR3 protein: CASSLAVGRYNQPQHF; CDR3 DNA: TGTGCCAGCAGCTTAGCGGTAGGAAGATACAATCAGCCCCAGCATTTT
D gene: .; V gene: TRBV11-2; J gene: TRBJ1-2; clone size: few; CDR3 protein: CASSLQGTYGYTF; CDR3 DNA: TGTGCCAGCAGCTTACAGGGAACCTATGGCTACACCTTC
D gene: TRBD1; V gene: TRBV19; J gene: TRBJ1-5; clone size: .; CDR3 protein: CASRDGQGGQPQHF; CDR3 DNA: TGTGCCAGTAGGGATGGACAGGGAGGGCAGCCCCAGCATTTT
D gene: .; V gene: TRBV19; J gene: TRBJ2-1; clone size: few; CDR3 protein: CASSKDFMSDEQFF; CDR3 DNA: TGTGCCAGTAGTAAGGACTTTATGTCGGATGAGCAGTTCTTC
D gene: TRBD1; V gene: TRBV11-3; J gene: TRBJ2-2; clone size: .; CDR3 protein: CASRDRGTGELFF; CDR3 DNA: TGTGCCAGCCGGGACAGGGGCACCGGGGAGCTGTTTTTT
D gene: .; V gene: TRBV6-1; J gene: TRBJ1-5; clone size: .; CDR3 protein: CASSEGRNQPQHF; CDR3 DNA: TGTGCCAGCAGTGAAGGACGCAATCAGCCCCAGCATTTT
D gene: .; V gene: TRBV19; J gene: TRBJ2-3; clone size: .; CDR3 protein: CARTRTQTKGRADTQYF; CDR3 DNA: TGTGCCAGGACCAGGACTCAAACGAAGGGGAGAGCAGATACGCAGTATTTT
D gene: .; V gene: TRBV7-9; J gene: TRBJ2-1; clone size: .; CDR3 protein: CASSLGTYNEQFF; CDR3 DNA: TGTGCCAGCAGCTTAGGGACCTACAATGAGCAGTTCTTC
D gene: TRBD1; V gene: TRBV11-2; J gene: TRBJ1-1; clone size: .; CDR3 protein: CASSQDTGAREAFF; CDR3 DNA: TGCGCCAGCAGCCAGGATACAGGGGCTCGTGAAGCTTTCTTT
D gene: .; V gene: TRBV7-9; J gene: TRBJ2-3; clone size: .; CDR3 protein: CASSLDATVGDTQYF; CDR3 DNA: TGTGCCAGCAGCTTAGACGCGACAGTGGGAGATACGCAGTATTTT
D gene: .; V gene: TRBV18; J gene: TRBJ2-6; clone size: .; CDR3 protein: CASSPGQVSSGANVLTF; CDR3 DNA: TGTGCCAGCTCACCAGGGCAGGTTAGCTCTGGGGCCAACGTCCTGACTTTC
D gene: TRBD1; V gene: TRBV2; J gene: TRBJ1-6; clone size: few; CDR3 protein: CASRDGTADNSPLHF; CDR3 DNA: TGTGCCAGCAGAGACGGGACAGCGGATAATTCACCCCTCCACTTT
D gene: .; V gene: TRBV7-2; J gene: TRBJ1-2; clone size: .; CDR3 protein: CASSSYNYGYTF; CDR3 DNA: TGTGCCAGCAGCTCTTATAACTATGGCTACACCTTC
D gene: TRBD1; V gene: TRBV5-4; J gene: TRBJ2-1; clone size: few; CDR3 protein: CASSAGTGGYNEQFF; CDR3 DNA: TGTGCCAGCAGCGCCGGGACAGGGGGCTACAATGAGCAGTTCTTC
D gene: .; V gene: TRBV7-8; J gene: TRBJ2-1; clone size: .; CDR3 protein: CATARDHSYNEQFF; CDR3 DNA: TGTGCCACGGCCCGGGACCACTCCTACAATGAGCAGTTCTTC
D gene: .; V gene: TRBV4-1; J gene: TRBJ1-2; clone size: .; CDR3 protein: CASSQDQGLYSLNYGYTF; CDR3 DNA: TGCGCCAGCAGCCAAGATCAAGGGTTGTACAGCCTTAACTATGGCTACACCTTC
D gene: TRBD1; V gene: TRBV19; J gene: TRBJ1-5; clone size: .; CDR3 protein: CASSIGRQGGFNQPQHF; CDR3 DNA: TGTGCCAGTAGTATCGGGCGACAGGGCGGGTTCAATCAGCCCCAGCATTTT
D gene: .; V gene: TRBV28; J gene: TRBJ2-5; clone size: .; CDR3 protein: CASSLWTSLGETQYF; CDR3 DNA: TGTGCCAGCAGCCTTTGGACGTCCCTAGGGGAGACCCAGTACTTC
D gene: .; V gene: TRBV5-4; J gene: TRBJ2-1; clone size: .; CDR3 protein: CASSPVGTRSEQFF; CDR3 DNA: TGTGCCAGCAGCCCCGTCGGCACGAGGAGTGAGCAGTTCTTC
D gene: TRBD1; V gene: TRBV28; J gene: TRBJ2-7; clone size: .; CDR3 protein: CASSLLGTGSYEQYF; CDR3 DNA: TGTGCCAGCAGTTTATTAGGGACAGGGTCCTACGAGCAGTACTTC
D gene: TRBD2; V gene: TRBV7-2; J gene: TRBJ2-2; clone size: .; CDR3 protein: CASSFSGANTGELFF; CDR3 DNA: TGTGCCAGCAGCTTTAGCGGGGCGAACACCGGGGAGCTGTTTTTT
D gene: .; V gene: TRBV30; J gene: TRBJ1-4; clone size: .; CDR3 protein: CAWSDPGPLAF; CDR3 DNA: TGTGCCTGGAGCGATCCGGGACCACTCGCTTTT
D gene: TRBD1; V gene: TRBV5-6; J gene: TRBJ2-5; clone size: .; CDR3 protein: CASSLDFSDRGRAGETQYF; CDR3 DNA: TGTGCCAGCAGCTTGGATTTCAGTGACAGGGGAAGGGCCGGAGAGACCCAGTACTTC
D gene: .; V gene: TRBV9; J gene: TRBJ1-1; clone size: .; CDR3 protein: CASSVGEGAEAFF; CDR3 DNA: TGTGCCAGCAGCGTAGGTGAGGGGGCTGAAGCTTTCTTT
D gene: .; V gene: TRBV7-2; J gene: TRBJ1-2; clone size: .; CDR3 protein: CASSVARGQERYGYIF; CDR3 DNA: TGTGCCAGCAGCGTGGCTAGGGGACAAGAACGCTATGGCTACATCTTC
D gene: TRBD1; V gene: TRBV19; J gene: TRBJ1-5; clone size: .; CDR3 protein: CASSRDRDQPQHF; CDR3 DNA: TGTGCCAGTAGCCGGGACAGGGATCAGCCCCAGCATTTT
D gene: TRBD2; V gene: TRBV9; J gene: TRBJ2-1; clone size: once; CDR3 protein: CASSVGDLGVAGVYNEQFF; CDR3 DNA: TGTGCCAGCAGCGTAGGAGATCTCGGGGTAGCGGGGGTTTACAATGAGCAGTTCTTC
D gene: TRBD1; V gene: TRBV12-5; J gene: TRBJ2-1; clone size: once; CDR3 protein: CASGSGTADNEQFF; CDR3 DNA: TGTGCTAGTGGCTCCGGGACAGCGGACAATGAGCAGTTCTTC
D gene: .; V gene: TRBV7-3; J gene: TRBJ1-5; clone size: .; CDR3 protein: CASSLVPDQPQHF; CDR3 DNA: TGTGCCAGCAGCTTAGTCCCTGATCAGCCCCAGCATTTT